A single T cell receptor (beta chain) is shown here with its context. The data are from a study of blood T cell repertoires in COVID-19. Profiling relied on immunoSEQ multiplex PCR, and the TCRdb table lists in-frame clones only, not all of them. The repertoire has under 450,000 clones, roughly 87% of them found once; the top ten carry 5.1%. Across about two dozen US areas, participants ranged in age from about 18 to 100 years. Assignments of participants to cohorts depended upon their own reported clinical history. Trimming took 2 bases from V and 5 from J; bases not matched to a gene: 10. The CDR3 has 17 residues. Looked up from germline, CDR1 is MNHNS and CDR2 is SASEGT.

The sample comprised PBMCs or T cells enriched from blood (not recorded which). This rearrangement joins TRBV6-1 to TRBJ2-7; 12 bases match TRBD2. The receptor comes from a woman aged 45-60 years who had recovered from COVID-19. As DNA, the CDR3 is TGTGCCAGCAGTGAATTCTTGCTAGCGGGAGGGCCCGACGAGCAGTACTTC. Translated: CASSEFLLAGGPDEQYF.